These 2 T cell receptor beta chains came from one sample sequenced in a study of blood T cell repertoires in COVID-19. Assay used: immunoSEQ multiplex PCR; TCRdb lists only in-frame clones, some missing. Of almost 250,000 clones listed, roughly 86% are singletons. The sample taken for sequencing was PBMCs or T cells enriched from blood (not recorded which). All receptors come from a woman in her fifties or sixties who had recovered from COVID-19.

The chain is built from TRBV6-2 or TRBV6-3 and TRBJ1-2, with TRBD1 identical over 8 bases. The CDR3 contains 15 residues. V shed 4 bases and J 0 bases; nucleotides not matched to a gene: 4. The germline V gene encodes CDR1 MNHEY and CDR2 SVGEGT. Written as DNA, the CDR3 is TGTGCCAGCAGTTCTGCGGACAGGGCTAACTATGGCTACACCTTC. The encoded protein is CASSSADRANYGYTF.

Concerning this clone itself: In the same sample, other DNA sequences code for this CDR3. The rearrangement joins TRBV3-1 (or the pseudogene TRBV3-2) to TRBJ2-5, with TRBD2 as a possible D gene (6 bases). The V and J ends lost 0 bases and 4 bases respectively, with 6 bases between them. The length of the CDR3 is 13 residues. Germline lookup yields CDR1 LGHDT and CDR2 YNNKEL (reference sequence). The CDR3 here is CASSQELAETQYF. CDR3 coding DNA: TGTGCCAGCAGCCAAGAACTAGCAGAGACCCAGTACTTC.